One and the same sample provided the 16 T cell receptor beta chains below, sequenced in a study of blood T cell repertoires in COVID-19. This table comes from immunoSEQ multiplex PCR, and its TCRdb copy is limited to in-frame clones, with some not included. The data contain over 20,000 clones, roughly 92% of them singletons. The sequenced sample consisted of peripheral blood. Receptors were obtained from a human donor in a cohort sampled during active COVID-19.

The chain couples TRBV11-2 to TRBJ1-2, with a weak D call TRBD1 (5 bases). This CDR3 spans 11 amino acids. CDR1 is SGHAT and CDR2 is FQNNGV in the germline V gene. V lost 5 bases to trimming and J lost 4 bases, with 5 bases between them. CDR3 amino acids: CASSRGYGYTF. CDR3 DNA sequence: TGTGCCAGCAGCAGGGGCTATGGCTACACCTTC.

The chain couples TRBV6-4 to TRBJ2-3; TRBD2 matches at 9 bases. CDR3 length: 15 amino acids. Trimming at V came to 5 bases and at J to 0 bases, leaving 3 bases not matched to a gene. The germline V gene has CDR1 MRHNA and CDR2 SNTAGT. CDR3 bases: TGTGCCAGCAGTTTGACTAGCGGTAGCACAGATACGCAGTATTTT. Amino acids: CASSLTSGSTDTQYF.

The chain is built from TRBV6-5 and TRBJ2-3, with 8 positions matching TRBD2. Germline CDR1 is MNHEY and CDR2 is SVGAGI. Losses at the gene ends were 8 bases for V and 12 bases for J; bases not matched to a gene: 19. This CDR3 has 15 amino acids. In nucleotides, the CDR3 is TGTGCCAGCCAACCCTATCGCGGGGGGAAAACACGACAGTATTTT. Translated, it gives CASQPYRGGKTRQYF.

This chain uses TRBV6-2 or TRBV6-3 with TRBJ2-7; TRBD1 agrees at 9 bases. V lost 0 bases and J lost 3; bases outside the gene matches: 6. CDR3 length equals 16 residues. Germline CDR1 is MNHEY and CDR2 is SVGEGT. The CDR3 protein is CASSYSGDRAHYEQYF. The DNA for the CDR3 is TGTGCCAGCAGTTACTCCGGGGACAGGGCACACTACGAGCAGTACTTC.

As for this clone: One end of the junction does not line up with germline, which may come from a read error. The chain has TRBV7-7 and TRBJ2-1; 9 positions match TRBD2. This CDR3 has 16 residues. Per germline, CDR1 SSHAT and CDR2 FNYEAQ (reference sequence). Here the CDR3 reads CASSHSGSSSYNEQFF. The CDR3 nucleotides are TGTGCTAGCAGCCATAGCGGGAGTAGCTCCTACAATGAGCAGTTCTTC.

The chain employs TRBV30 and TRBJ2-7; 9 bases match TRBD2. The germline V gene has CDR1 GTSNPN and CDR2 SVGIG (reference sequence). The ends lost 6 bases at V and 2 bases at J; junction bases unmatched: 5. The length of the CDR3 is 13 residues. In DNA form, the CDR3 reads TGTGCCTGTAAGCGACTAGCGGCCTACGAGCAGTACTTC. As protein: CACKRLAAYEQYF.

The J gene is TRBJ1-6, the V gene TRBV27; TRBD1 agrees at 9 bases. The V and J ends lost 2 bases and 4 bases, in that order; junction bases with no gene match: 6. Germline CDR1 and CDR2: MNHEY and SMNVEV (reference sequence). This CDR3 has 17 residues. The CDR3: CASSLGGQGGYNSPLHF. The CDR3 region has the DNA TGTGCCAGCAGTTTAGGGGGACAGGGAGGGTATAATTCACCCCTCCACTTT.

This rearrangement joins TRBV15 to TRBJ2-3; D is possibly TRBD2 (5 bases). The germline gives CDR1 LNHNV, CDR2 YYDKDF (reference sequence). This CDR3 has 15 residues. With 1 base removed from V and 1 base from J, the gap between germline ends came to 9 bases. In DNA, the CDR3 is TGTGCCACCAGCAGAGCGGGAAGTGGCACAGATACGCAGTATTTT. Its protein is CATSRAGSGTDTQYF.

CDR3 coding DNA: TGTGCCAGCAGGGGACAGGGGAATGAGCAGTTCTTC. Translated, it gives CASRGQGNEQFF. The chain links TRBV12-3 or TRBV12-4 to TRBJ2-1; 10 nucleotides match TRBD1. V dropped 6 bases and J dropped 7; count of bases not matched to a gene: 0. CDR3 length equals 12 residues.

This chain joins TRBV3-1 (or the pseudogene TRBV3-2) and TRBJ1-1, with 10 bases matching TRBD1. J lost 5 bases, V lost 5 bases, and 8 bases had no gene match. The CDR3 runs 15 residues. Germline-derived CDR1 and CDR2 are LGHDT and YNNKEL (reference sequence). In DNA form, the CDR3 reads TGTGCCAGCAGCACCCGACAGGGGGCGGGGACTGAAGCTTTCTTT. Its translation: CASSTRQGAGTEAFF.

J is TRBJ1-4 and V is TRBV4-3; D possibly corresponds to TRBD1 (5 bases). This CDR3 is 14 amino acids long. Germline CDR1 reads LGHNA; CDR2 reads YSLEER. V shed 3 bases and J shed 7 bases, with 12 bases lying between them. This CDR3 is CASSQAGGGEKLFF. The CDR3 DNA is TGCGCCAGCAGCCAGGCGGGGGGTGGTGAAAAACTGTTTTTT.

This chain links TRBV28 with TRBJ1-1; no clear D gene. The CDR3 has 14 amino acids. V lost 3 bases, J lost 0 bases, and 8 bases lay in between. Germline assignment: CDR1 MDHEN and CDR2 SYDVKM. Here the CDR3 reads CASSLGSLNTEAFF. CDR3 sequence (DNA): TGTGCCAGCAGTTTGGGCAGCCTGAACACTGAAGCTTTCTTT.

This chain uses TRBV27 with TRBJ1-4; 9 nucleotides line up with TRBD1. V lost 3 bases to trimming and J lost 1 base; unmatched junction nucleotides: 6. The CDR3 extends over 17 amino acids. From germline, CDR1 is MNHEY and CDR2 SMNVEV (reference sequence). For the CDR3, the DNA is TGTGCCAGCAGTTTCTTACAGGGGGCTAGAACTAATGAAAAACTGTTTTTT. Amino acid sequence: CASSFLQGARTNEKLFF.

The V and J genes are TRBV5-1 and TRBJ1-4, with unresolved D. The CDR3 sequence is 15 residues long. Germline V gene lookup returns CDR1 SGHRS and CDR2 YFSETQ. V was trimmed by 1 base and J by 0 bases, leaving 7 bases between them. The CDR3 loop reads CASSLQEATNEKLFF. The CDR3 coding sequence is TGCGCCAGCAGCTTGCAGGAAGCAACTAATGAAAAACTGTTTTTT.

This clone occurred once. The rearrangement uses TRBV6-2 or TRBV6-3 and TRBJ1-5; tentatively, D is TRBD1 (5 bases). CDR3 length: 15 amino acids. The V end lost 2 bases, the J end lost 6 bases, and 14 bases lay between the germline ends. Per the germline V gene, CDR1 is MNHEY and CDR2 is SVGEGT. The CDR3 DNA follows: TGTGCCAGCAGTTACGGACACTCGCCACGTCAGCCCCAGCATTTT. This codes for CASSYGHSPRQPQHF.

The chain carries TRBV7-8 and TRBJ2-3; TRBD2 aligns across 8 bases. This CDR3 has 15 amino acids. With V trimmed by 3 bases and J by 6 bases, 8 bases remained unmatched. Germline CDR1 SGHVS, CDR2 FQNEAQ. CDR3 in DNA: TGTGCCAGCAGCTTCTTCGGGGGGGGTCCGGATACGCAGTATTTT. It is translated as CASSFFGGGPDTQYF.